The rows below give T cell receptor beta chains drawn from one sample of a study of neurological immune-mediated disorders. TCRdb re-called the 5' RACE reads through MiXCR, storing one row per CDR3 protein. The table lists 50,000 to 75,000 distinct CDR3 sequences, roughly 13% of them singletons, with about 11% in the top ten. Material: PBMCs. The source is a woman aged 55-75 years with HTLV-1-associated myelopathy (HAM/TSP). CDR3s include the opening cysteine and the closing phenylalanine or tryptophan. The D gene is left open where the match is weak. Only some rows state a clone size, as once, few, many or a class for expanded clones.

clone_size d_call j_call v_call cdr3_nt cdr3_aa
many . TRBJ2-7 TRBV20-1 TGCAGTTTGGGCAAAAACTCCTACGAGCAGTACTTC CSLGKNSYEQYF
many TRBD1 TRBJ1-5 TRBV7-7 TGTGCTAGCAGCAACGGACAGGACCAGCCCCAGCATTTT CASSNGQDQPQHF
many . TRBJ2-3 TRBV29-1 TGCAGCGTTGAAAACTCGGGCACAGATACGCAGTATTTT CSVENSGTDTQYF
many . TRBJ2-2 TRBV28 TGTGCCAGCATGGGAAGTGTCGGGGAGCTGTTTTTT CASMGSVGELFF
many . TRBJ2-1 TRBV7-2 TGTGCCAGCGGACCGGTTGTCGGGAGCGATGAGCAGTTCTTC CASGPVVGSDEQFF
many . TRBJ1-2 TRBV7-9 TGTGCCAGCAGCGCAGGAGCCGGGTCGCACTATGGCTACACCTTC CASSAGAGSHYGYTF
many . TRBJ2-3 TRBV20-1 TGCAGTGCTAGAGTAGAGCGGAGAGGAGATACGCAGTATTTT CSARVERRGDTQYF
many TRBD2 TRBJ2-7 TRBV28 TGTGCCAGCATCTCTAGCGGGGGAGGCTACGAGCAGTACTTC CASISSGGGYEQYF
many . TRBJ2-5 TRBV4-1 TGCGCCAGCAGCCAAGAAGGTAACGGCCAAGAGACCCAGTACTTC CASSQEGNGQETQYF
many TRBD1 TRBJ2-7 TRBV4-1 TGCGCCAGCAGCCAAGATCCCCAGGGGGCGGACGAGCAGTACTTC CASSQDPQGADEQYF
. TRBD2 TRBJ2-1 TRBV20-1 TGCAGTGCTACGTTAGCGGGAGGAGGCAATGAGCAGTTCTTC CSATLAGGGNEQFF
many . TRBJ2-1 TRBV20-1 TGCAGTGCTAGAGTAGCGGACTACAATGAGCAGTTCTTC CSARVADYNEQFF
many . TRBJ2-7 TRBV12-3/TRBV12-4 TGTGCCAGCAGTCCAGGGACTTTTTACGAGCAGTACTTC CASSPGTFYEQYF
many . TRBJ1-5 TRBV12-3/TRBV12-4 TGTGCCAGCAGCCTCGAGAACAATCAGCCCCAGCATTTT CASSLENNQPQHF
many TRBD2 TRBJ2-7 TRBV7-2 TGTGCCAGCTCATCTTATGGACTAGCGGGACAAGCCTACGAGCAGTACTTC CASSSYGLAGQAYEQYF
many . TRBJ1-6 TRBV14 TGTGCCAGCAGCCCACTTGAGGGGGGCGGCAATTCACCCCTCCACTTT CASSPLEGGGNSPLHF
many TRBD2 TRBJ2-3 TRBV3-1 TGTGCCAGCGCCTTAGCGGGAGGTTCAGATACGCAGTATTTT CASALAGGSDTQYF
many TRBD2 TRBJ2-5 TRBV27 TGTGCCAGCAGTTTTGGTGGGAGGGCGGAAGAGACCCAGTACTTC CASSFGGRAEETQYF
. TRBD1 TRBJ1-2 TRBV27 TGTGCCAGCAGTGGGGACAGGGTCGGCTATGGCTACACCTTC CASSGDRVGYGYTF
many TRBD2 TRBJ2-1 TRBV6-6 TGTGCCAGCAGTTACAGCGGGCTAGCGGGAATCTACAATGAGCAGTTCTTC CASSYSGLAGIYNEQFF
many TRBD1 TRBJ1-4 TRBV6-6 TGTGCCAGCAGATTCCCGGGACAGACTAATGAAAAACTGTTTTTT CASRFPGQTNEKLFF
many . TRBJ2-5 TRBV5-1 TGCGCCAGCAGAAAACGGGTGGGGCCTGAGACCCAGTACTTC CASRKRVGPETQYF
many TRBD1 TRBJ2-7 TRBV10-3 TGTGCCATCAGTCCGATAGTGGGACAGGGGGCTAACGAGCAGTACTTC CAISPIVGQGANEQYF
many TRBD2 TRBJ2-3 TRBV6-6 TGTGCCAGCAGTTACGATTGGCTAGCGGGAAGTACTAGCACAGATACGCAGTATTTT CASSYDWLAGSTSTDTQYF
many TRBD2 TRBJ2-1 TRBV20-1 TGCAGTGCTAGTAGTACTAGCGGGAGGCCGTCCTACAATGAGCAGTTCTTC CSASSTSGRPSYNEQFF
medium-sized . TRBJ2-1 TRBV20-1 TGCAGTGCTAGAGACGGAGGGGCCCTTAACAATGAGCAGTTCTTC CSARDGGALNNEQFF
. TRBD1 TRBJ2-1 TRBV5-1 TGCGCCAGCAGCCGGACAGGGGACTCCTACAATGAGCAGTTCTTC CASSRTGDSYNEQFF
many TRBD2 TRBJ2-3 TRBV10-2 TGCGCCAGCAGATCTACTAGCGGGAGAGAAGGCACAGATACGCAGTATTTT CASRSTSGREGTDTQYF
few . TRBJ1-5 TRBV19 TGTGCCAGTAGAAGCTGGGGGACTGTTTTCAATCAGCCCCAGCATTTT CASRSWGTVFNQPQHF
many . TRBJ1-2 TRBV9 TGTGCCAGCAGCGGGAGCCACCCTAACTATGGCTACACCTTC CASSGSHPNYGYTF
large . TRBJ2-1 TRBV29-1 TGCAGCGTTGTAAGACTAGTCCTCAATGAGCAGTTCTTC CSVVRLVLNEQFF
. . TRBJ2-3 TRBV10-3 TGTGCCATCAGTGACACCAGCTCTAGCACAGATACGCAGTATTTT CAISDTSSSTDTQYF
few TRBD1 TRBJ2-5 TRBV9 TGTGCCAGCAGCCAAGGACCGGGACAGAAAGAGACCCAGTACTTC CASSQGPGQKETQYF
many TRBD1 TRBJ1-6 TRBV6-5 TGTGCCAGCAGTTACGGCTTACAGGGGGCAAGTAATTCACCCCTCCACTTT CASSYGLQGASNSPLHF
many . TRBJ1-2 TRBV20-1 TGCAGTGCTAGAGATCGGCAGGACCCCCAGGAGGGCTATGGCTACACCTTC CSARDRQDPQEGYGYTF
many TRBD1 TRBJ1-6 TRBV5-8 TGTGCCAGCAGCCCGGCCGGGACAGACAATTCACCCCTCCACTTT CASSPAGTDNSPLHF
. TRBD2 TRBJ2-4 TRBV20-1 TGCAGTGTAGGGGAGGGCCGAGGCAAAAACATTCAGTACTTC CSVGEGRGKNIQYF
many . TRBJ2-3 TRBV24-1 TGTGCCACCAGTGATAAAAGTAGGCTACTACATACGCAGTATTTT CATSDKSRLLHTQYF
many . TRBJ1-6 TRBV6-5 TGTGCCAGCAGTTACTCGGGCGGCAGGGGCTCCTATAATTCACCCCTCCACTTT CASSYSGGRGSYNSPLHF
many . TRBJ2-2 TRBV7-6 TGTGCCAGCAGCCTCGACCCGGGGACGAACACCGGGGAGCTGTTTTTT CASSLDPGTNTGELFF
many . TRBJ1-1 TRBV10-3 TGTGCCATCAGGAAAACTCCGGTCGGACAACCGGAGAAGAACGCTGAAGCTTTCTTT CAIRKTPVGQPEKNAEAFF
many . TRBJ2-7 TRBV4-1 TGCGCCAGCAGCCAAGGGGCCCAAAGGGTTGGCTCTTCTTACGAGCAGTACTTC CASSQGAQRVGSSYEQYF
many TRBD1 TRBJ2-5 TRBV5-1 TGCGCCAGCAGCTTCAGACAGGGGGAGACCCAGTACTTC CASSFRQGETQYF
many TRBD2 TRBJ2-7 TRBV6-1 TGTGCCAGCAGTGAACCCGGGCTAGCGGGAGTCGAGCAGTACTTC CASSEPGLAGVEQYF
many TRBD2 TRBJ2-5 TRBV10-1 TGCGCCAGCAGTGAGGGAATCTCAGCGGGATCCGGGGAGACCCAGTACTTC CASSEGISAGSGETQYF
many . TRBJ2-7 TRBV10-2 TGCGCCAGCAGTGACGGAGGCGAGCAGTACTTC CASSDGGEQYF
many . TRBJ2-2 TRBV7-9 TGTGCCAGCAGCTTCGAAGGCCAGCTGTTTTTT CASSFEGQLFF
. . TRBJ2-5 TRBV18 TGTGCCAGCTCACCAGACAGGAGGGGAGAGACCCAGTACTTC CASSPDRRGETQYF
many . TRBJ2-5 TRBV20-1 TGCTCAGGGGCACAAGAGACCCAGTACTTC CSGAQETQYF
many . TRBJ2-3 TRBV4-1 TGCGCCAGCAGCCAAGATCTAGGTGGGCGCACAGATACGCAGTATTTT CASSQDLGGRTDTQYF
. . TRBJ1-4 TRBV5-1 TGCGCCAGCAGCTTGGAAGGCGAGTATAATGAAAAACTGTTTTTT CASSLEGEYNEKLFF
many . TRBJ1-4 TRBV7-9 TGTGCCAGCAGCTTAAGGGAGAAAAATGAAAAACTGTTTTTT CASSLREKNEKLFF
many . TRBJ2-1 TRBV2 TGTGCCAGCAGTCCCCGGATGAACAATGAGCAGTTCTTC CASSPRMNNEQFF
many . TRBJ2-1 TRBV5-1 TGCGCCAGCAGCCCCGGCGCGGGCCCGTCCTACAATGAGCAGTTCTTC CASSPGAGPSYNEQFF
many . TRBJ1-3 TRBV5-1 TGCGCCAGCTCAAATTCTGGAAACACCATATATTTT CASSNSGNTIYF
many . TRBJ2-3 TRBV7-8 TGTGCCAGCCGCCCGGCGGACTCCAAAGGGGATACGCAGTATTTT CASRPADSKGDTQYF
many . TRBJ2-2 TRBV27 TGTGCCAGCAGTTTATCTGGATCCGGGGAGCTGTTTTTT CASSLSGSGELFF
. TRBD1 TRBJ2-7 TRBV5-1 TGCGCCAGCAGCCGCGGACAGGCATCCTACGAGCAGTACTTC CASSRGQASYEQYF
many TRBD2 TRBJ2-1 TRBV7-8 TGTGCCAGCAGCATAGACCCTCTAGCGGCCTTGAATGAGCAGTTCTTC CASSIDPLAALNEQFF
many TRBD1 TRBJ1-2 TRBV15 TGTGCCACTCAGGGACAGGGGGCTTTGGGCTACACCTTC CATQGQGALGYTF